This T cell receptor (beta chain) derives from a study of early T cells in non-severe SARS-CoV-2 infection (dated by TCRdb to about 2021). General notes on the study: Bulk RNA from unsorted whole blood was used for TCR sequencing, so alpha and beta chains could not be paired.

In the germline V gene, CDR1 corresponds to LGHNA and CDR2 to YNFKEQ. V drops 0 bases and J drops 4 bases, leaving 13 bases in between. The cysteine opens and the phenylalanine closes a CDR3 of 15 amino acids. Only the CDR3 DNA stays, 45 bases, in frame from base 1. A case-control design nested within a healthcare worker cohort in London, UK, was used, with weekly nasopharyngeal swab PCR tests and blood sampling performed. Between 23 and 31 March 2020, the week of the UK lockdown, healthcare workers were enrolled and then followed up weekly for as long as 16 weeks. This clonotype was observed a few times. There is no known antigen for this receptor. One base away there is no much larger clone; base qualities are not given. Broader findings and caveats from the paper: VDJdb matching was skewed toward anti-spike CD8 responses and likely underestimated virus-specific expansions, missing private and CD4 specificities.

The library was generated by 5' RACE. Sequenced using a NextSeq 500. In the TCR library protocol, unique molecular identifiers were attached to individual cDNA molecules to correct for PCR bias and sequencing error. Sequencing covered both TCR alpha and beta chains, and within each sample the abundances of alpha and beta sequences were tightly co-correlated. Processing in the source paper ran as follows. V gene, J gene and CDR3 annotation of TCR sequences was performed with Decombinator V4. Expanded TCRs were defined as changing significantly between any two time points under a Poisson model with p below 0.0001. TCR abundances were normalised to the total number of TCRs sequenced per sample and expressed as counts per million. TRAV1-2 paired with TRAJ12, TRAJ20 or TRAJ33 defined MAIT TCRs, while TRAV10 paired with TRAJ18 defined iNKT TCRs. VDJdb, accessed 1 November 2021, was searched for CMV, EBV and SARS-CoV-2 annotated TCRs, with TCRs annotated for multiple antigens excluded. TCRdb reprocessing: public reads trimmed at Q25 with fastp, clones called with MiXCR, in-frame beta chains kept. Entries that share a CDR3 protein sequence are merged under the most common genes and DNA. The authors' filters were not applied to this entry. Recorded for this sample are tens of thousands of distinct CDR3 sequences; approximately 13% of them occurred a single time. Roughly 8.3% of the sample rests with the top ten.

The sequence is built from TRBV4-2 and TRBJ2-7, with the D gene too uncertain to name. Sequenced: whole blood. The receptor comes from an adult who was a healthcare worker with PCR-confirmed SARS-CoV-2 infection or an uninfected control (not recorded which). The DNA sequence is given as TGTGCCAGCAGCCAAGATGACGGCTTAAGATACGAGCAGTACTTC. The resulting protein is CASSQDDGLRYEQYF.